These 10 T cell receptor beta chains share one sample of origin, sequenced in a study of radiation and T cells in renal cell carcinoma. The time point here: blood 4 weeks post-SBRT, at nephrectomy. The treatment: 15 Gy SBRT to primary tumor, nephrectomy 4 weeks later. Clones were sequenced by immunoSEQ multiplex PCR, and TCRdb holds only the in-frame ones, with some missing. Of over 120,000 clones in the sample, approximately 86% were seen once. Source: blood, taken from a patient whose treatment included radiotherapy and nephrectomy. All receptors come from a woman aged 45 to 65 with renal cell carcinoma.

This rearrangement joins TRBV7-9 to TRBJ1-5; D gene ambiguous. V lost 3 bases and J lost 7, with 10 bases in between. This CDR3 comprises 13 residues. Per the germline V gene, CDR1 is SEHNR and CDR2 is FQNEAQ (reference sequence). CDR3 in amino acids: CASSFQDLQPQHF. The CDR3, as DNA: TGTGCCAGCAGCTTCCAAGATTTGCAGCCCCAGCATTTT.

This chain joins TRBV18 and TRBJ2-5, with D perhaps matching TRBD2 (5 bases). Trimming shortened V by 3 bases and J by 1 base, and 15 bases separated the two germline ends. Germline CDR1 is KGHSH and CDR2 is LQKENI. This CDR3 is 16 amino acids long. The DNA of the CDR3 is TGTGCCAGCTCACCGAGCGGCGCGGAGTTCCAAGAGACCCAGTACTTC. Translating gives CASSPSGAEFQETQYF. The complete variable domain, with remaining parts taken from reference TRBV18 and TRBJ2-5, reads NAGVMQNPRHLVRRRGQEARLRCSPMKGHSHVYWYRQLPEEGLKFMVYLQKENIIDESGMPKERFSAEFPKEGPSILRIQQVVRGDSAAYFCASSPSGAEFQETQYFGPGTRLLVL.

The chain recombines TRBV4-3 with TRBJ2-7, with unresolved D. The V gene lost 0 bases and the J gene lost 5 bases, with 8 bases spanning the gap. The CDR3 is 13 amino acids. The germline CDR1 and CDR2 sequences are LGHNA and YSLEER. This chain's CDR3 is CASSQDAANEQYF. The CDR3 nucleotides read TGCGCCAGCAGCCAAGACGCAGCAAACGAGCAGTACTTC.

J is TRBJ1-2 and V is TRBV7-9; D is unclear. The CDR3 loop spans 14 amino acids. The germline V gene encodes CDR1 SEHNR and CDR2 FQNEAQ (reference sequence). With 0 bases removed from V and 4 bases from J, the gap between germline ends came to 9 bases. CDR3 protein: CASSLANGPYGYTF. The DNA of the CDR3 is TGTGCCAGCAGCTTAGCGAATGGACCCTATGGCTACACCTTC.

Here the CDR3 reads CASSLTSDADTQYF. The CDR3 nucleotides read TGCGCCAGCAGCTTAACTAGCGATGCAGATACGCAGTATTTT. The chain combines TRBV5-1 with TRBJ2-3; 7 nucleotides align to TRBD2. This CDR3 is 14 amino acids long. V gave up 2 bases and J gave up 4 bases; unmatched junction bases: 4. Per germline, CDR1 SGHRS and CDR2 YFSETQ. The variable domain in full, with the rest retrieved from reference TRBV5-1 and TRBJ2-3, is KAGVTQTPRYLIKTRGQQVTLSCSPISGHRSVSWYQQTPGQGLQFLFEYFSETQRNKGNFPGRFSGRQFSNSRSEMNVSTLELGDSALYLCASSLTSDADTQYFGPGTRLTVL.

This clone turned up a few times. This sequence joins TRBV5-1 and TRBJ1-4, with TRBD1 matching over 9 bases. V shed 7 bases, J shed 8 bases, and the junction held 6 bases outside the gene matches. Germline V gives CDR1 SGHRS, CDR2 YFSETQ. The CDR3 consists of 13 residues. CDR3 in DNA: TGCGCCAGCGGGGACAGGGTTGGGGAAAAACTGTTTTTT. Its translation: CASGDRVGEKLFF.

The table lists this clone with a few counts. The chain uses TRBV7-9 and TRBJ1-1; tentative D call: TRBD1 (6 bases). Per germline, CDR1 SEHNR and CDR2 FQNEAQ (reference sequence). The CDR3 is 15 residues long. Trimming removed 3 bases at V and 1 base at J, with 12 bases between. The CDR3 is CASSFRGTSNTEAFF. DNA for the CDR3: TGTGCCAGCAGCTTCCGCGGGACATCGAACACTGAAGCTTTCTTT.

Points on this clone: Additional DNA sequences in this sample encode the identical CDR3. The J gene is TRBJ2-2, the V gene TRBV4-2; perhaps TRBD1 as D (7 bases). Germline CDR1 LGHNA, CDR2 YNFKEQ. CDR3 length equals 15 residues. Deletions cut 1 base from V and 4 bases from J, with 10 bases between. The CDR3 here is CASSQGQGGTGELFF. Written as DNA, the CDR3 is TGTGCCAGCAGCCAAGGACAGGGAGGCACCGGGGAGCTGTTTTTT.

This sequence joins TRBV6-5 and TRBJ1-2, with 7 bases lining up with TRBD1. The CDR3 loop spans 12 amino acids. V shed 9 bases, J shed 8 bases, and the junction held 9 bases outside the gene matches. CDR1 and CDR2 (germline): MNHEY, SVGAGI. The CDR3 DNA follows: TGTGCCAGTCGGGAGGGGGCGTCCGGCTACACCTTC. It yields the protein CASREGASGYTF.

The chain combines TRBV7-3 with TRBJ1-5; no firm D call. Trimming took 5 bases from V and 2 from J, leaving 10 bases between them. The germline V gene encodes CDR1 SGHTA and CDR2 FQGTGA. The CDR3 consists of 14 residues. This chain's CDR3 is CASSNVPRNQPQHF. CDR3 nucleotide sequence: TGTGCCAGCAGCAACGTCCCCCGCAATCAGCCCCAGCATTTT.